This paragraph reports one T cell receptor (beta chain). Here immunoSEQ multiplex PCR was the method, and the copy in TCRdb shows in-frame clones only, minus some. The table lists approximately 280,000 clones, 70% to 90% of them singletons. The record originates from a study of blood T cell repertoires in COVID-19. Overall study context: PBMCs, B-cell-depleted T cells, or T cells provided the cDNA or gDNA that made up the material.

CDR3 length: 15 residues. The germline V gene has CDR1 MNHEY and CDR2 SVGAGI. Trimming removed 2 bases from V and 0 bases from J, with 9 bases in between. The origin of this receptor is a woman in her sixties or seventies with acute or convalescent COVID-19. Sample: peripheral blood. This rearrangement joins TRBV6-5 to TRBJ2-3; TRBD1 is a possible D gene (5 bases). Here the CDR3 DNA reads TGTGCCAGCAGTTACGCAGGGATGAGCACAGATACGCAGTATTTT. Protein: CASSYAGMSTDTQYF.